This record covers a single T cell receptor beta chain. Antigen unknown. This sample was included in a study of radiotherapy plus CTLA-4 blockade in lung cancer. Study findings and constraints: An expansion of tumor-derived TCR clones occurred in blood after radiotherapy plus ipilimumab. Early blood T cell clone dynamics reportedly forecast response best, with interferon-beta.

The data were produced by immunoSEQ multiplex PCR, yet TCRdb's version contains in-frame clones alone and is incomplete. Here the sample spans tens of thousands of clones, approximately 84% being singletons. In chemo-refractory metastatic non-small-cell lung cancer, patients got ipilimumab CTLA-4 blockade together with focal radiation. The CDR3 covers 14 residues. Trimming stripped 4 bases from V and 1 base from J, with 8 bases between. CDR1 is MDHEN and CDR2 is SYDVKM in the germline V gene. This chain links TRBV28 with TRBJ2-4; D is unclear. Sample: peripheral blood, taken from a patient treated with radiotherapy plus ipilimumab. The clonotype was recovered from a human donor with non-small cell lung cancer who had stable disease on radiotherapy plus ipilimumab. In nucleotides, the CDR3 is TGTGCCAGCAGTTCGACATCTGCCAAAAACATTCAGTACTTC. It encodes CASSSTSAKNIQYF.